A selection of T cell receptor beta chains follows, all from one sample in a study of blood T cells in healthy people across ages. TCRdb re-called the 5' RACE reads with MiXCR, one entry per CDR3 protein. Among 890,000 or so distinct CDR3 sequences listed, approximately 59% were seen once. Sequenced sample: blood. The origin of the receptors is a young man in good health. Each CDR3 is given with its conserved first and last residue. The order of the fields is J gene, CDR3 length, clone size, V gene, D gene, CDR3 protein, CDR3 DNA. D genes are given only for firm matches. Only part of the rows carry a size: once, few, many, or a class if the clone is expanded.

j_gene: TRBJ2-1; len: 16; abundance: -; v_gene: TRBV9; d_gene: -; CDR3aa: CASSVGSGLPYNEQFF; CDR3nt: TGTGCCAGCAGCGTAGGTTCGGGACTCCCTTACAATGAGCAGTTCTTC
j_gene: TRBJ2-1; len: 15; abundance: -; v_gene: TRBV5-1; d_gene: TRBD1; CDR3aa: CASSLRGQTYNEQFF; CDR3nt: TGCGCCAGCAGCTTGAGGGGGCAAACCTACAATGAGCAGTTCTTC
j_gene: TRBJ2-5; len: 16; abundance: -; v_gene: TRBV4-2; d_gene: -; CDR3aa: CASSQSLTETDETQYF; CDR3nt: TGTGCCAGCAGCCAATCGTTGACCGAGACCGATGAGACCCAGTACTTC
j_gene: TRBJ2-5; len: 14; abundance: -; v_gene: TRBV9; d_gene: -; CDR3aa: CASSVGRKQETQYF; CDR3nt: TGTGCCAGCAGCGTAGGGAGGAAACAAGAGACCCAGTACTTC
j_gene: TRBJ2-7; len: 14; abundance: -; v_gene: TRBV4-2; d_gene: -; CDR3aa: CASSLRLVSYEQYF; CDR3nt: TGTGCCAGCAGCCTCAGACTGGTTTCCTACGAGCAGTACTTC
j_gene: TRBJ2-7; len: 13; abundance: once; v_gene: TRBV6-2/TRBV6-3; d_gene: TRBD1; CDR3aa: CTSKGTGNYEQYF; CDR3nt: TGTACCAGTAAAGGGACAGGGAACTACGAGCAGTACTTC
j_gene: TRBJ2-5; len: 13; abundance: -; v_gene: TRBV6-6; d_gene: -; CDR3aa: CASNTQYQETQYF; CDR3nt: TGTGCCAGCAATACACAGTACCAAGAGACCCAGTACTTC
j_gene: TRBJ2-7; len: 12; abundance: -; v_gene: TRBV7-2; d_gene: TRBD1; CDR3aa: CASSLVGRGPYF; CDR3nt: TGTGCCAGCAGCTTAGTCGGTAGGGGGCCGTACTTC
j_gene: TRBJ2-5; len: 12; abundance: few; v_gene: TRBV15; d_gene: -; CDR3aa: CATSSGGETQYF; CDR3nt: TGTGCCACCAGCAGTGGGGGCGAGACCCAGTACTTC
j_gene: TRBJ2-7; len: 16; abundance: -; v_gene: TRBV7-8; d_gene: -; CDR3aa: CASSFLRDTGLHEQYF; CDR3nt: TGTGCCAGCAGCTTTCTCAGGGACACCGGGCTCCACGAGCAGTACTTC
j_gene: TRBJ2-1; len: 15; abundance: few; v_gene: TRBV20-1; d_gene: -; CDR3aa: CSALTPGTSYNEQFF; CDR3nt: TGCAGTGCCTTAACCCCGGGGACCTCCTACAATGAGCAGTTCTTC
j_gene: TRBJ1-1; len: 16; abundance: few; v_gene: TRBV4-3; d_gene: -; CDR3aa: CASSQSPGTDNTEAFF; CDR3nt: TGCGCCAGCAGCCAAAGTCCCGGGACGGACAACACTGAAGCTTTCTTT
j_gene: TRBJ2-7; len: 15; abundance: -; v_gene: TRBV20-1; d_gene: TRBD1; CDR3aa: CSATNPGTGVYEQYF; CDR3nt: TGCAGTGCTACGAACCCCGGGACAGGGGTATACGAGCAGTACTTC
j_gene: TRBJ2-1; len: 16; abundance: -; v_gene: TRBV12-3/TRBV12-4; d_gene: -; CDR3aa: CASSIHTGNSYNEQFF; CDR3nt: TGTGCCAGCAGTATCCACACAGGGAATTCCTACAATGAGCAGTTCTTC
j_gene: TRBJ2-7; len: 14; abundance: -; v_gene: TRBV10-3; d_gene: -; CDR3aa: CAIRGAREGDEQYF; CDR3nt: TGTGCCATCAGGGGCGCTAGGGAAGGTGACGAGCAGTACTTC
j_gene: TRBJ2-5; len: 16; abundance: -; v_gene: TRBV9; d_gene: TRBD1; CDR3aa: CASSVASGQGAETQYF; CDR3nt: TGTGCCAGCAGCGTAGCTAGTGGACAGGGGGCGGAGACCCAGTACTTC
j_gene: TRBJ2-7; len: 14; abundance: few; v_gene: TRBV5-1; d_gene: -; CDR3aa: CASSLVRFRDEQYF; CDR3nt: TGCGCCAGCAGCTTGGTGCGCTTTCGCGACGAGCAGTACTTC
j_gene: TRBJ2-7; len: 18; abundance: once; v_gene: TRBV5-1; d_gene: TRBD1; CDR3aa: CASSSGQGALGFAYEQYF; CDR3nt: TGCGCCAGCAGCTCGGGACAGGGGGCGCTTGGGTTCGCCTACGAGCAGTACTTC
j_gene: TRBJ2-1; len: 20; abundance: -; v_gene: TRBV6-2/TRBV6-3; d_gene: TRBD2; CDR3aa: CASAIPTSGGSIHSYNEQFF; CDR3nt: TGTGCCAGCGCAATCCCGACTAGCGGGGGCTCGATACACTCCTACAATGAGCAGTTCTTC
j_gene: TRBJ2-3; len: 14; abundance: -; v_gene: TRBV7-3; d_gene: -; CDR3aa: CASSPDRWSDTQYF; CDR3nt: TGTGCCAGCAGCCCCGACAGGTGGAGCGATACGCAGTATTTT
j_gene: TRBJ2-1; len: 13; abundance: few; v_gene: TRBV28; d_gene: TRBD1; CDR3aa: CASRGQGYNEQFF; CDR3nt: TGTGCCAGCAGGGGACAGGGCTACAATGAGCAGTTCTTC
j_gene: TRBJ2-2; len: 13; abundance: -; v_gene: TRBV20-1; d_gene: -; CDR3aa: CSARADNTGELFF; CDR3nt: TGCAGTGCTAGGGCCGATAACACCGGGGAGCTGTTTTTT
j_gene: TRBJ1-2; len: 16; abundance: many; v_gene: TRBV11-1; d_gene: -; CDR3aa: CASSEGLATSNYGYTF; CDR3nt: TGTGCCAGCAGCGAAGGGCTGGCAACTTCTAACTATGGCTACACCTTC
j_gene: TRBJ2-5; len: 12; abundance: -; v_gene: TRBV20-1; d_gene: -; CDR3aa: CRGFGGGETQYF; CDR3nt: TGCAGGGGCTTCGGAGGGGGCGAGACCCAGTACTTC
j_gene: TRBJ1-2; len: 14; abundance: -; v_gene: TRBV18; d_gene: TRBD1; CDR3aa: CASSPSDRDRGYTF; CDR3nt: TGTGCCAGCTCACCAAGTGACAGGGACCGCGGCTACACCTTC
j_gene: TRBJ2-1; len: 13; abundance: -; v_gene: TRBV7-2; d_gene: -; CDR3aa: CASSAFRVHEQFF; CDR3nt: TGTGCCAGCAGTGCATTCAGGGTCCATGAGCAGTTCTTC
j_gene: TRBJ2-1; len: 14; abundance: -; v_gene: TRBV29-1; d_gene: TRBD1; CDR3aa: CSVVAGGIYNEQFF; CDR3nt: TGCAGCGTTGTGGCAGGGGGCATCTACAATGAGCAGTTCTTC
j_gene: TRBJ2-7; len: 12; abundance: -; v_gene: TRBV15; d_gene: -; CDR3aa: CATSRRRNEQYF; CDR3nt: TGTGCCACCAGCAGGAGGAGGAATGAGCAGTACTTC
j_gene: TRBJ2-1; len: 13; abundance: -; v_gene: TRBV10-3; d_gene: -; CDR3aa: CAITNPGGDEQFF; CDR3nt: TGTGCCATCACAAATCCGGGCGGGGATGAGCAGTTCTTC
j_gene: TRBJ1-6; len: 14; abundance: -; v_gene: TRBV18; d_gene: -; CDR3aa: CASSPPDGYSPLHF; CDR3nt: TGTGCCAGCTCACCACCGGACGGATATTCACCCCTCCACTTT
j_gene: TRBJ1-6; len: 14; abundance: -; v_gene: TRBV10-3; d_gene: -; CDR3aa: CAISPRAQGSPLHF; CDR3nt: TGTGCCATCAGCCCCCGGGCCCAGGGTTCACCCCTCCACTTT
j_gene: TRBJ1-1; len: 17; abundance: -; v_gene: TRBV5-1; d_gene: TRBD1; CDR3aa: CASSLRGTGGGNTEAFF; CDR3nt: TGCGCCAGCAGCCTTCGGGGGACAGGGGGCGGGAACACTGAAGCTTTCTTT
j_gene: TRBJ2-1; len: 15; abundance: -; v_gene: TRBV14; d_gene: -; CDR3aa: CASSQYRPSYNEQFF; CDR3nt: TGTGCCAGCAGCCAATACCGACCCTCCTACAATGAGCAGTTCTTC
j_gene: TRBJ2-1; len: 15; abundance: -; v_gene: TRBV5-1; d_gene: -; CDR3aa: CASSFGPTSYNEQFF; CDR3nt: TGCGCCAGCAGCTTCGGACCGACTAGCTACAATGAGCAGTTCTTC
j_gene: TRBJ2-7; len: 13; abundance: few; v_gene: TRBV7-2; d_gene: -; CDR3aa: CASSRPSSYEQYF; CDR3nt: TGTGCCAGCAGCCGCCCAAGCTCCTACGAGCAGTACTTC
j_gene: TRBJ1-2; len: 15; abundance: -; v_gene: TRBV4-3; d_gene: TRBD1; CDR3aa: CASSQALQGAGGYTF; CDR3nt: TGCGCCAGCAGCCAAGCTTTGCAGGGGGCTGGTGGCTACACCTTC
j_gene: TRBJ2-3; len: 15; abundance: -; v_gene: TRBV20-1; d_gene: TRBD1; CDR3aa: CSAKPGGQRTDTQYF; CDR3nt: TGCAGTGCCAAACCAGGGGGCCAAAGGACAGATACGCAGTATTTT
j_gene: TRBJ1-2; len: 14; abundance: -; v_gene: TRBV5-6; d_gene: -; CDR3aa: CASSLRGLNYGYTF; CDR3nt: TGTGCCAGCAGCTTGCGGGGGCTTAACTATGGCTACACCTTC
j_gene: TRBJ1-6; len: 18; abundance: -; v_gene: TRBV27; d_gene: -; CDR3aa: CASSFGGPGVDNNSPLHF; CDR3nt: TGTGCCAGCAGTTTCGGAGGGCCTGGGGTAGACAATAATTCACCCCTCCACTTT